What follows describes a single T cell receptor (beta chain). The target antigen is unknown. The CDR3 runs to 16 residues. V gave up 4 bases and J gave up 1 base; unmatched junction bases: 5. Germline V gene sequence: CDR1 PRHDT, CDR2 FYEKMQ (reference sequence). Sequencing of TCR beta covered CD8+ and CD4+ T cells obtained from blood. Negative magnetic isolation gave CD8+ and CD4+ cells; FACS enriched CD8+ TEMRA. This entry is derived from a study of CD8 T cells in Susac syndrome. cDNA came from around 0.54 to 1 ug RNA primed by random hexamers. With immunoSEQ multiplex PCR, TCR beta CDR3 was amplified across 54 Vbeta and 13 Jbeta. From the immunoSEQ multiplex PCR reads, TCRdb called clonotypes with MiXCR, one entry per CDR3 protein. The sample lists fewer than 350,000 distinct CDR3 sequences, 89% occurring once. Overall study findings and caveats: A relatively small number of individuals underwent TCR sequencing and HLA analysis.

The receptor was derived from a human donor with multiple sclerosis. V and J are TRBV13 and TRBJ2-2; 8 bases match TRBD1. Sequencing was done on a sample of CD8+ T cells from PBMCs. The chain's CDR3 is CASSSPTGGNTGELFF. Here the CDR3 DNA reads TGTGCCAGCAGCTCGCCTACAGGGGGGAACACCGGGGAGCTGTTTTTT.